The sample holds a few counts of the clone carrying this TCR beta chain. Its antigen is not identified. The record originates from a study of cytomegalovirus exposure and HLA in healthy donors. Study background: Of all 400 or so donors who were genotyped, under 90% belonged to the Caucasian-associated ancestry cluster. The study, taken as a whole, reports: More clonal expansion characterized HLA-associated TCR beta chains than equally common others in a later analysis.

PCR amplification relied on 60 Vbeta primers (plus 13 Jbeta primers). Libraries were prepared by immunoSEQ multiplex PCR; TCRdb keeps only in-frame clonotypes and omits some of them. The sample includes roughly 190,000 clones, roughly 9.4% of them seen just once. Germline assignment: CDR1 SEHNR and CDR2 FQNEAQ (reference sequence). The junction had 10 bases not matched to a gene; V was cut back by 2 bases and J by 4 bases. CDR3 length equals 16 residues. The sample was PBMCs. The TCR was taken from a young woman in good health and CMV-seropositive. The J gene is TRBJ2-5, the V gene TRBV7-9; the match to TRBD2 covers 7 bases. This CDR3 is CASSLSLGGVGETQYF. CDR3 nucleotide sequence: TGTGCCAGCAGCTTAAGCCTTGGGGGGGTCGGAGAGACCCAGTACTTC.